These 26 T cell receptor beta chains share one sample of origin, sequenced in a study of blood T cells in healthy people across ages. Alongside a J-beta primer mix, a sample-barcoded 5' primer served in a second PCR lasting roughly 6 to 11 cycles. In TCRdb, the 5' RACE reads were re-called with MiXCR into one record per CDR3 protein. This sample has about 1 million distinct CDR3 sequences, with about 25% found just once. These data were also filed under a second study, of T cells of mothers and their children.

Input material: blood. The receptors originated from a girl aged 2-9 years in good health.

V gene TRBV27 combines with J gene TRBJ2-5; maybe TRBD1 (6 bases). The end of the DNA fits TRBJ2-7 better, so the J call may be wrong. Germline assignment: CDR1 MNHEY and CDR2 SMNVEV (reference sequence). The CDR3 has 14 amino acids. The CDR3 spells CASKPGAPSYEQYF. Here the CDR3 DNA reads TGTGCCAGCAAGCCAGGGGCACCCTCCTACGAGCAGTACTTC.

This chain uses TRBV2 with TRBJ1-4; no firm D call. Per the germline V gene, CDR1 is SNHLY and CDR2 is FYNNEI. This CDR3 has 13 residues. Trimming cost V 7 bases and J 5 bases, with 11 bases left between them. CDR3 protein: CASKRVQNEKLFF. The CDR3 DNA follows: TGTGCCAGCAAAAGAGTGCAGAATGAAAAACTGTTTTTT. The entire variable domain, with the rest obtained from reference TRBV2 and TRBJ1-4, is as follows: EPEVTQTPSHQVTQMGQEVILRCVPISNHLYFYWYRQILGQKVEFLVSFYNNEISEKSEIFDDQFSVERPDGSNFTLKIRSTKLEDSAMYFCASKRVQNEKLFFGSGTQLSVL.

This chain links TRBV4-2 with TRBJ2-1; D possibly corresponds to TRBD2 (5 bases). The CDR3 sequence is 14 residues long. Germline V gene data show CDR1 as LGHNA and CDR2 as YNFKEQ. The V end lost 4 bases, the J end lost 4 bases, and 11 bases lay between the germline ends. The CDR3 spells CASSRFSGYNEQFF. In DNA form, the CDR3 reads TGTGCCAGCAGCCGTTTCAGCGGATACAATGAGCAGTTCTTC.

This clonotype was picked up a small number of times. Germline is not matched at one junction end, which may reflect a read error. The rearrangement uses TRBV28 and TRBJ1-5; TRBD1 agrees at 7 bases. Germline V CDR1 and CDR2: MDHEN, SYDVKM. The CDR3 totals 14 residues. The CDR3 nucleotides are TGTGCCCAGGGGGAAGTAGGCAGCAATCACCCCCAGCATTTT. Translating it yields CAQGEVGSNHPQHF.

V gene TRBV29-1 combines with J gene TRBJ2-4; D could derive from TRBD1 or TRBD2 (7 bases each). Per germline, CDR1 SQVTM and CDR2 ANQGSEA. The CDR3 extends over 16 amino acids. V was trimmed by 2 bases and J by 0 bases, leaving 14 bases between them. The CDR3 spells CSVELGGGEAKNIQYF. The CDR3 DNA reads as TGCAGCGTTGAATTGGGAGGGGGCGAAGCCAAAAACATTCAGTACTTC.

The V gene is TRBV28, the J gene TRBJ2-5; D unclear. The tail of the sequence fits TRBJ2-7 better, so the J call may be wrong. Germline CDR1 reads MDHEN; CDR2 reads SYDVKM. The CDR3 totals 13 residues. In DNA form, the CDR3 reads TGTGCCAGCAGTTTATTTTCAGACTACGAGCAGTACTTC. Amino acid sequence: CASSLFSDYEQYF.

The chain has TRBV18 and TRBJ1-1; 10 bases align to TRBD1. Trimming removed 3 bases from V and 8 bases from J; junction bases left unmatched: 9. Germline lookup yields CDR1 KGHSH and CDR2 LQKENI. This CDR3 has 15 residues. Here the CDR3 reads CASSPPPGQGTEAFF. The CDR3 DNA follows: TGTGCCAGCTCACCTCCCCCGGGACAGGGGACCGAAGCTTTCTTT.

The gene calls are TRBV19 and TRBJ2-3, with D perhaps assigned TRBD1 or TRBD2 (5 bases each). The V end was cut by 5 bases, the J end by 2 bases, with 14 bases between. The CDR3 has 15 amino acids. Germline values: CDR1 LNHDA, CDR2 SQIVND (reference sequence). The chain's CDR3 is CASSPLEGLTDTQYF. The CDR3 DNA is TGTGCCAGTAGTCCCCTAGAGGGGCTCACAGATACGCAGTATTTT.

This clonotype was seen only a few times. The chain links TRBV5-4 to TRBJ2-7, with TRBD2 as a possible D gene (5 bases). Trimming stripped 4 bases from V and 5 bases from J, with 19 bases between. CDR1 SGHNT and CDR2 YYREEE come from the germline V gene (reference sequence). The CDR3 is 15 amino acids. As DNA, the CDR3 is TGTGCCAGCAGCCAAACCGGGGTAGCCGTTCACGAGCAGTACTTC. Protein sequence: CASSQTGVAVHEQYF.

This clonotype was seen more than once but under ten times. In this CDR3 the conserved last residue, phenylalanine or tryptophan, is missing, so a read error is likely. This chain uses TRBV7-2 with TRBJ2-3; 7 bases align to TRBD2. V trimming: 2 bases; J trimming: 4 bases; junction bases outside the gene matches: 3. Germline CDR1 and CDR2: SGHTA and FQGNSA. The CDR3 runs 14 residues. The CDR3 loop reads CASSLLAGADTQYL. The DNA for the CDR3 is TGTGCCAGCAGCTTACTGGCGGGAGCAGATACGCAGTATCTT.

This clonotype came up a few times. This chain links TRBV29-1 with TRBJ2-3; maybe TRBD1 (5 bases). CDR3 length: 13 residues. Germline CDR1 reads SQVTM; CDR2 reads ANQGSEA. Trimming shortened V by 4 bases and J by 1 base, and 9 bases separated the two germline ends. CDR3 sequence reads: CSVAGWGTDTQYF. The CDR3 region has the DNA TGCAGCGTTGCAGGGTGGGGCACAGATACGCAGTATTTT.

This clonotype was detected many times. The genes are TRBV28 and TRBJ2-5; possible D gene TRBD2, 5 bases. The CDR3 has 14 amino acids. Trimming took 3 bases from V and 0 from J, leaving 8 bases between them. In germline, CDR1 is MDHEN, CDR2 SYDVKM. CDR3 amino acids: CASSLDGNQETQYF. The CDR3 bases are TGTGCCAGCAGTTTGGACGGGAACCAAGAGACCCAGTACTTC.

This clonotype came up a few times. This chain uses TRBV4-1 with TRBJ2-7; D is undetermined. V lost 4 bases and J lost 3, with 13 bases in between. The germline V gene encodes CDR1 MGHRA and CDR2 YSYEKL. CDR3 size: 14 residues. The CDR3 loop is CASSLPGPVYEQYF. DNA for the CDR3: TGCGCCAGCAGCCTGCCGGGTCCTGTCTACGAGCAGTACTTC.

This rearrangement joins TRBV27 to TRBJ1-5; 7 bases match TRBD1. CDR1 is MNHEY, CDR2 SMNVEV, per germline (reference sequence). The CDR3 runs 15 residues. V lost 5 bases, J lost 2 bases, and 6 bases stayed unmatched. The CDR3 DNA reads as TGTGCCAGCAGTCCCGGACAGGTCGGCAATCAGCCCCAGCATTTT. Its translation: CASSPGQVGNQPQHF.

This clonotype was recorded a few times. The chain links TRBV5-1 to TRBJ2-7; TRBD1 agrees at 7 bases. The CDR3 has 13 residues. J was trimmed by 3 bases and V by 3 bases; bases with no gene match: 3. CDR1 SGHRS and CDR2 YFSETQ come from the germline V gene. The CDR3 DNA follows: TGCGCCAGCAGCTGGGACAGCTACTACGAGCAGTACTTC. Its protein is CASSWDSYYEQYF.

This clonotype was observed a few times. This rearrangement joins TRBV7-3 to TRBJ1-2; D may be TRBD1 (5 bases). CDR1 is SGHTA, CDR2 FQGTGA, per germline. The CDR3 is 11 residues long. Trimming stripped 5 bases from V and 7 bases from J, with 8 bases between. CDR3 DNA sequence: TGTGCCAGCAGCCCAGGGACTGGCTACACCTTC. Protein: CASSPGTGYTF. Drawing the rest from reference TRBV7-3 and TRBJ1-2, the complete variable domain is GAGVSQTPSNKVTEKGKYVELRCDPISGHTALYWYRQSLGQGPEFLIYFQGTGAADDSGLPNDRFFAVRPEGSVSTLKIQRTERGDSAVYLCASSPGTGYTFGSGTRLTVV.

The V gene is TRBV12-3 or TRBV12-4, the J gene TRBJ2-7; D is possibly TRBD1 (6 bases). This CDR3 is 14 amino acids long. V was trimmed by 6 bases and J by 3 bases, leaving 15 bases between them. CDR3: CASSPSGTFYEQYF. CDR3 sequence (DNA): TGTGCCAGCAGCCCCTCCGGGACATTCTACGAGCAGTACTTC.

This rearrangement joins TRBV19 to TRBJ2-2; D not resolved. The length of the CDR3 is 14 residues. V was trimmed by 0 bases and J by 6 bases, leaving 8 bases between them. The germline V gene has CDR1 LNHDA and CDR2 SQIVND (reference sequence). In DNA, the CDR3 is TGTGCCAGTAGTATAGATCAAGTGGCCGGGGAGCTGTTTTTT. It is translated as CASSIDQVAGELFF.

This clonotype was detected a few times. The chain recombines TRBV2 with TRBJ2-5; D is undetermined. The germline CDR1 and CDR2 sequences are SNHLY and FYNNEI. The CDR3 has 13 amino acids. Between the trimmed V and J ends, which lost 8 bases and 7 bases, there was a span of 17 bases. The CDR3 coding sequence is TGTGCCAGCGGGGTGCCTGGAACGGGGACCCAGTACTTC. Amino acid sequence: CASGVPGTGTQYF.

The rearrangement uses TRBV11-2 and TRBJ2-5, with TRBD1 matching 7 bases. The end of the DNA is better explained by TRBJ2-7, so the J call may be wrong. The CDR3 is made up of 17 amino acids. Germline values: CDR1 SGHAT, CDR2 FQNNGV. The CDR3 reads CASSSPTDRVASYEQYF. CDR3 nucleotides: TGTGCCAGCAGCTCCCCAACCGACAGGGTTGCCTCCTACGAGCAGTACTTC.

This clonotype appeared many times. The chain carries TRBV7-8 and TRBJ1-2, with unresolved D. Trimming pared 5 bases from V and 1 base from J, leaving 8 bases between. This CDR3 comprises 13 residues. The germline CDR1 and CDR2 sequences are SGHVS and FQNEAQ. The CDR3, as DNA: TGTGCCAGCAGCAGCGTCCTTAACTATGGCTACACCTTC. Translation gives CASSSVLNYGYTF.

The V call is TRBV11-1, the J call TRBJ2-2, with a possible D match to TRBD2 (6 bases). This CDR3 has 15 residues. CDR1 and CDR2 from the germline V gene are SGHAT and FQDESV (reference sequence). Trimming removed 7 bases at V and 1 base at J, with 13 bases between. The CDR3 sequence is CASTKTEGNTGELFF. CDR3 DNA: TGTGCCAGCACCAAAACGGAGGGGAACACCGGGGAGCTGTTTTTT.

This clonotype was seen only a few times. The chain is built from TRBV7-9 and TRBJ1-4, with D hard to call. V dropped 7 bases and J dropped 8 bases, with 11 bases sitting between them. The germline gives CDR1 SEHNR, CDR2 FQNEAQ (reference sequence). The CDR3 contains 12 residues. CDR3 protein: CASTLASEKLFF. DNA of the CDR3: TGTGCCAGCACACTCGCCAGCGAAAAACTGTTTTTT.

This rearrangement joins TRBV7-8 to TRBJ2-4; 7 nucleotides line up with TRBD2. The ends lost 2 bases at V and 11 bases at J; junction bases unmatched: 0. The CDR3 is 11 amino acids. The V gene's germline CDR1 is SGHVS and CDR2 FQNEAQ. This CDR3 is CASSLRGVQYF. The CDR3 DNA sequence: TGTGCCAGCAGCTTACGGGGGGTTCAGTACTTC.

In this sample, this clonotype turned up a few times. V usage is TRBV24-1 and J usage is TRBJ2-5; 9 positions match TRBD1. J gave up 2 bases and V 4 bases, and 7 bases lay outside the gene matches. The CDR3 has 16 amino acids. From germline, CDR1 is KGHDR and CDR2 SFDVKD. CDR3 loop: CATSDPRDRVQETQYF. CDR3 sequence (DNA): TGTGCCACCAGTGACCCCCGGGACAGGGTGCAAGAGACCCAGTACTTC.

The rearrangement links TRBV7-2 to TRBJ2-5; 8 positions agree with TRBD2. This CDR3 spans 14 amino acids. CDR1 is SGHTA, CDR2 FQGNSA, per germline. Trimming at V came to 4 bases and at J to 7 bases, leaving 8 bases not matched to a gene. In DNA, the CDR3 is TGTGCCAGCAGCTGGGGACTAGGCGGGGGGACCCAGTACTTC. This gives the protein CASSWGLGGGTQYF.